The rows below give T cell receptor beta chains drawn from one sample of a study of shared clonotypes between healthy human individuals. Generated by immunoSEQ multiplex PCR, the TCRdb table keeps only in-frame clones and is missing some. The table has 630,000 or so clones, more than 95% seen once; the top ten hold 0.3%. The sample taken for sequencing was naive CD8+ T cells sorted from blood. The receptors come from a man aged 25 to 40 in good health. The CDR3 runs from the conserved cysteine through the conserved F or W. A D gene is named only where the DNA matches it firmly. Where a row states a size, it is once, few, many or the class of an expanded clone; other rows omit it.

j_call v_call clone_size d_call cdr3_nt cdr3_aa
TRBJ2-2 TRBV29-1 NA NA TGCAGCGCTGGGGCGAGGGGAGCCGGGGAGCTGTTTTTT CSAGARGAGELFF
TRBJ2-2 TRBV4-3 NA TRBD2 TGCGCCAGCAGCCAAGGACTAGCGGGCGTGAACACCGGGGAGCTGTTTTTT CASSQGLAGVNTGELFF
TRBJ2-5 TRBV11-2 NA TRBD2 TGTGCCAGCAGCTTACAGACTAGCGGACAAGAGACCCAGTACTTC CASSLQTSGQETQYF
TRBJ2-1 TRBV7-9 NA NA TGTGCCAGCAGCCCACGTAGGGACTACAATGAGCAGTTCTTC CASSPRRDYNEQFF
TRBJ2-1 TRBV19 NA NA TGTGCCAGTATGGGGTCGGGCAATGAGCAGTTCTTC CASMGSGNEQFF
TRBJ1-1 TRBV7-6 once NA TGTGCCAGCAGCCCTCGTTTCACTGAAGCTTTCTTT CASSPRFTEAFF
TRBJ2-7 TRBV29-1 NA NA TGCAGCGTTGAGGTGAGCTCCTACGAGCAGTACTTC CSVEVSSYEQYF
TRBJ2-3 TRBV28 NA TRBD2 TGTGCCAGCAGTTTGGGTGGGAGGGGAGATACGCAGTATTTT CASSLGGRGDTQYF
TRBJ1-4 TRBV4-2 once NA TGTGCCAGCAGCCAAGAATTAGGCCTCGGGGCAACGACTAATGAAAAACTGTTTTTT CASSQELGLGATTNEKLFF
TRBJ2-1 TRBV28 NA TRBD2 TGTGCCAGCTTTCCGGGACTAGCGGGGGGGCCCACCGTGATTGAGCAGTTCTTC CASFPGLAGGPTVIEQFF
TRBJ2-1 TRBV5-6 NA NA TGTGCCAGCAGCTATTCTATCTACAATGAGCAGTTCTTC CASSYSIYNEQFF
TRBJ2-5 TRBV29-1 NA TRBD2 TGCAGCGTTGAACCCCGGGGACTAGGGGAGACCCAGTACTTC CSVEPRGLGETQYF
TRBJ1-1 TRBV10-3 NA NA TGTGCCATCAGTGAAACAGGCCTCCACGAAGCTTTCTTT CAISETGLHEAFF
TRBJ2-7 TRBV5-4 NA TRBD1 TGTGCCAGCAGCCCCGACAGGGGCACCTACGAGCAGTACTTC CASSPDRGTYEQYF
TRBJ2-1 TRBV10-2 once TRBD2 TGCGCCAGTCCCTTGGCGGGAGGCGTCTATGAGCAGTTCTTC CASPLAGGVYEQFF
TRBJ2-5 TRBV6-1 NA NA TGTGCCAGCAGTGAAGCGAACCGGGGGCGTTTGGGAGAGACCCAGTACTTC CASSEANRGRLGETQYF
TRBJ2-3 TRBV7-9 once NA TGTGCCAGCAGCTTGGGCGGCACTAGCACAGATACGCAGTATTTT CASSLGGTSTDTQYF
TRBJ2-1 TRBV6-5 NA NA TGTGCCAGCAGTCTCTATGGGAATGAGCAGTTCTTC CASSLYGNEQFF
TRBJ2-1 TRBV19 NA TRBD2 TGTGCCAGTAGTCCCGGGACTAGCGGGAGAGGCGCCTACAATGAGCAGTTCTTC CASSPGTSGRGAYNEQFF
TRBJ1-2 TRBV6-5 NA NA TGTGCCAGCAGGGGCCCGGATGGCTACACCTTC CASRGPDGYTF
TRBJ2-7 TRBV4-1 NA TRBD2 TGCGCCAGCAGTCAAATTCTAGCGGGAGGGTACGAGCAGTACTTC CASSQILAGGYEQYF
TRBJ2-1 TRBV7-3 NA NA TGTGCCAGCAGCTTAGACCCCAACAATGAGCAGTTCTTC CASSLDPNNEQFF
TRBJ2-2 TRBV28 NA NA TGTGCCAGCAGTTATCGAGCGAACACCGGGGAGCTGTTTTTT CASSYRANTGELFF
TRBJ1-2 TRBV30 NA NA TGTGCCTGGAGTGTAGCCTCGTTGCCAGGGGCCCTCTATGGCTACACCTTC CAWSVASLPGALYGYTF
TRBJ2-5 TRBV18 once NA TGTGCCAGCTCACCATACCAAGAGACCCAGTACTTC CASSPYQETQYF
TRBJ1-4 TRBV11-2 few TRBD1 TGTGCCAGCAGCTTAGGTAGGACAGGGCCGGATTTT CASSLGRTGPDF
TRBJ2-7 TRBV2 NA NA TGTGCCAGCAGTGAACCCCCAGGGGTCGGCGAGCAGTACTTC CASSEPPGVGEQYF
TRBJ2-1 TRBV15 NA TRBD1 TGTGCCACCAGCATAAAGGGACAGGGGATCTACAATGAGCAGTTCTTC CATSIKGQGIYNEQFF
TRBJ2-2 TRBV11-2 NA NA TGTGCCAGCGGTACGGAGACAATTCCTCCCGGGGAGCTGTTTTTT CASGTETIPPGELFF
TRBJ2-2 TRBV11-2 NA TRBD1 TGTGCCAGCAGCCGGTCCGTTACAGGGGCCGGGGAGCTGTTTTTT CASSRSVTGAGELFF
TRBJ2-1 TRBV10-3 NA NA TGTGCCATCAAGGACCCTCAGTGGGAGCAGTTCTTC CAIKDPQWEQFF
TRBJ2-6 TRBV29-1 NA NA TGCAGCGTCCCTACTGGGGACTCCTTGGCCTCTGGGGCCAACGTCCTGACTTTC CSVPTGDSLASGANVLTF
TRBJ2-5 TRBV27 NA NA TGTGCCAGCATTGGGAGAGGGACGGGTGGAGAGACCCAGTACTTC CASIGRGTGGETQYF
TRBJ1-5 TRBV25-1 NA NA TGTGCCAGCAGTGAATATGCAGGGAATCAGCCCCAGCATTTT CASSEYAGNQPQHF
TRBJ2-1 TRBV5-4 once NA TGTGCCAGCAGCTTGCGAGAGGAGCGGGAGCAGTTCTTC CASSLREEREQFF
TRBJ2-7 TRBV6-1 NA NA TGTGCCAGCAGTGAAGTCGCAGGCACAGGTTACGAGCAGTACTTC CASSEVAGTGYEQYF
TRBJ2-7 TRBV29-1 NA NA TGCAGCGTTGAAGATCAATCACCCGGTAGAATGTACTTC CSVEDQSPGRMYF
TRBJ1-2 TRBV7-9 NA NA TGTGCCAGCAGCTCAACCAAAGGCCTGGTTGGCTATGGCTACACCTTC CASSSTKGLVGYGYTF
TRBJ2-7 TRBV10-1 NA NA TGCGCCAGCAGTGAAGGAGAAAACTACGAGCAGTACTTC CASSEGENYEQYF
TRBJ2-3 TRBV28 once TRBD2 TGTGCCAGCAGCAACCCCTTAGGTTTAGCGGGGAGCACAGATACGCAGTATTTT CASSNPLGLAGSTDTQYF
TRBJ2-5 TRBV5-6 NA NA TGTGCCAGCAGCTGGGAAAGAGCGGGCCCCTTCGGGGAGACCCAGTACTTC CASSWERAGPFGETQYF
TRBJ2-2 TRBV5-1 NA NA TGCGCCAGCAGCTTGAGATTGGAGGCCCGGGGCACCGGGGAGCTGTTTTTT CASSLRLEARGTGELFF
TRBJ2-5 TRBV7-9 NA TRBD2 TGTGCCAGCAGCCCTCAGAGTAGGCGGGGGTACCAAGAGACCCAGTACTTC CASSPQSRRGYQETQYF
TRBJ2-7 TRBV10-1 NA TRBD2 TGCGCCAGCTCTGCGGGAGTGGGCTACGAGCAGTACTTC CASSAGVGYEQYF
TRBJ2-1 TRBV28 NA NA TGTGCCAGCATCGAGAGAGGGCCCGTGGTTGAGCAGTTCTTC CASIERGPVVEQFF
TRBJ1-5 TRBV30 NA NA TGTGCCTGGAGTCTCGGGTATAGCAATCAGCCCCAGCATTTT CAWSLGYSNQPQHF
TRBJ2-3 TRBV7-9 NA NA TGTGCCAGCAGCTTATTAAGGGGCCCAGATACGCAGTATTTT CASSLLRGPDTQYF
TRBJ1-5 TRBV27 few TRBD1 TGTGCCAGCAGTCATAGGGACAGGGGCAATCAGCCCCAGCATTTT CASSHRDRGNQPQHF
TRBJ2-7 TRBV7-2 NA TRBD2 TGTGCCAGCAGCCAAGGACTAGCGGACGAGCAGTACTTC CASSQGLADEQYF
TRBJ1-2 TRBV15 once NA TGTGCCACCAGCAGAGATCAAGGCGTCTATGGCTACACCTTC CATSRDQGVYGYTF
TRBJ2-2 TRBV4-1 NA TRBD2 TGCGCCAGCAGCCCCCGAGGGCGGGAGGCCGGGGAGCTGTTTTTT CASSPRGREAGELFF
TRBJ2-3 TRBV2 NA NA TGTGCCAGCAGTCCCCTTGACAACACAGATACGCAGTATTTT CASSPLDNTDTQYF